This TCR beta chain was recovered during a study of OX40 agonist ivuxolimab in advanced cancers. Study-wide results and caveats: Relative to CD4+ cells, CD8+ T cells on average had more expanded clones. The antigens recognized by the expanded peripheral T cells, that is their antigen specificity, were not determined. Certain nonresponders likewise exhibited a low normalized T-cell clonal expansion. Clonal expansion among partial responders at 0.1-3.0 mg/kg ranked near the lowest.

Germline assignment: CDR1 SGDLS and CDR2 YYNGEE. The CDR3 totals 15 residues. The V gene end was trimmed by 3 bases and the J gene end by 6 bases; junction bases not matched to a gene: 10. To note about this clone: Its cognate antigen is unknown.

Data came from immunoSEQ multiplex PCR; TCRdb stores just in-frame clones and leaves some out. The sample lists roughly 15,000 clones; about three quarters were seen once. The starting material was CD4+ or CD8+ T cells sorted from blood, obtained in a trial of the OX40 agonist ivuxolimab. The rearrangement links TRBV9 to TRBJ2-7, with TRBD2 matching 9 bases. The receptor was isolated from an adult with an advanced solid tumor such as melanoma, head and neck, liver or kidney cancer. The CDR3 DNA is TGTGCCAGCAGCGATACTCTAGCGGGACATCGCGAGCAGTACTTC. Amino acids: CASSDTLAGHREQYF.